The 17 T cell receptor beta chains presented below share a single source sample, sequenced in a study of blood T cell repertoires in COVID-19. The table came from immunoSEQ multiplex PCR; TCRdb's copy has only in-frame clones and leaves some out. Of over 250,000 clones in the sample, 88% were seen once. Sequenced input: PBMCs or T cells enriched from blood (not recorded which). The receptor set was obtained from a woman aged 25 to 39 who had recovered from COVID-19.

J is TRBJ1-1 and V is TRBV6-2 or TRBV6-3; D call uncertain. This CDR3 is built from 14 residues. V was cut by 7 bases and J by 1 base, with 13 bases left in between. Germline V CDR1 and CDR2: MNHEY, SVGEGT. CDR3 sequence (DNA): TGTGCCAGCACCCCACCCGCAGGGAACACTGAAGCTTTCTTT. Translated: CASTPPAGNTEAFF.

The chain recombines TRBV27 with TRBJ1-1; no firm D call. Germline V lookup: CDR1 MNHEY, CDR2 SMNVEV (reference sequence). The CDR3 contains 15 residues. V gave up 0 bases and J gave up 4 bases, with 12 bases separating them. The chain's CDR3 is CASSLSGRASTEAFF. Written as DNA, the CDR3 is TGTGCCAGCAGTTTATCTGGGAGGGCCAGCACTGAAGCTTTCTTT.

The chain is built from TRBV2 and TRBJ1-5, with D perhaps TRBD1 (5 bases). Germline V gene lookup returns CDR1 SNHLY and CDR2 FYNNEI. Trimming pared 6 bases from V and 8 bases from J, leaving 8 bases between. The CDR3 contains 11 residues. CDR3 sequence (DNA): TGTGCCAGCAGACAGGCTGAGCCCCAGCATTTT. Protein sequence: CASRQAEPQHF.

Remarks on this clone: Other DNA sequences in the sample encode the same CDR3. The chain has TRBV9 and TRBJ1-4, with 7 bases that match TRBD1. V lost 3 bases, J lost 3 bases, and 2 bases stayed unmatched. The germline V gene has CDR1 SGDLS and CDR2 YYNGEE. There are 14 residues in the CDR3. CDR3 nucleotides: TGTGCCAGCAGCGCGGGACAGCCTAATGAAAAACTGTTTTTT. This translates into CASSAGQPNEKLFF.

The J gene is TRBJ2-2, the V gene TRBV27; 9 bases are shared with TRBD2. The length of the CDR3 is 15 residues. Unmatched junction bases numbered 6, after V lost 6 bases and J lost 4 bases. CDR1 is MNHEY, CDR2 SMNVEV, per germline (reference sequence). The CDR3 nucleotides read TGTGCCAGCAGCTTCCCGACTAGCGGCACCGGGGAGCTGTTTTTT. Encoded protein: CASSFPTSGTGELFF.

The rearrangement uses TRBV4-1 and TRBJ1-2; 9 bases fit TRBD1. The CDR3 contains 15 residues. Germline values: CDR1 MGHRA, CDR2 YSYEKL. J lost 4 bases, V lost 0 bases, and 3 bases had no gene match. CDR3: CASSQDWDRVYGYTF. The CDR3 DNA reads TGCGCCAGCAGCCAAGATTGGGACAGGGTCTATGGCTACACCTTC.

This chain links TRBV14 with TRBJ2-7; D remains ambiguous. The V end was cut by 1 base, the J end by 3 bases, with 16 bases between. The CDR3 extends over 16 amino acids. Germline V gene sequence: CDR1 SGHDN, CDR2 FVKESK. DNA for the CDR3: TGTGCCAGCAGCCAAGGTGGCTTGAGGTACAACTACGAGCAGTACTTC. Its protein is CASSQGGLRYNYEQYF.

The genes are TRBV3-1 (or the pseudogene TRBV3-2) and TRBJ2-1; 9 nucleotides align to TRBD2. Germline V gene lookup returns CDR1 LGHDT and CDR2 YNNKEL (reference sequence). J was trimmed by 2 bases and V by 0 bases; bases with no gene match: 8. There are 18 residues in the CDR3. CDR3 in amino acids: CASSQDYAGGPPYNEQFF. The CDR3 coding sequence is TGTGCCAGCAGCCAAGATTACGCGGGAGGGCCGCCCTACAATGAGCAGTTCTTC.

The V and J genes are TRBV27 and TRBJ1-1; the D gene is possibly TRBD1 (6 bases). The ends were cut back, 5 bases at V and 3 bases at J, with 13 bases in the middle. The CDR3 has 14 amino acids. The germline CDR1 and CDR2 sequences are MNHEY and SMNVEV (reference sequence). CDR3 sequence: CASSPLDRYTEAFF. CDR3 bases: TGTGCCAGCAGTCCCCTTGACAGGTACACTGAAGCTTTCTTT.

The rearrangement links TRBV12-5 to TRBJ1-1; TRBD1 is a possible D gene (5 bases). V lost 1 base, J lost 8 bases, and 11 bases lay in between. The V gene's germline CDR1 is LGHNT and CDR2 FRNRAP. CDR3 length equals 13 residues. This CDR3 reads CASGLGRGLEAFF. CDR3 nucleotides: TGTGCTAGTGGTTTGGGTCGGGGACTGGAAGCTTTCTTT.

CDR3 amino acids: CASSQRLAGVGYTQYF. CDR3 coding DNA: TGTGCCAGCAGCCAACGGCTAGCGGGAGTTGGATATACGCAGTATTTT. The chain combines TRBV3-1 (or the pseudogene TRBV3-2) with TRBJ2-3; 10 bases are a match to TRBD2. This CDR3 is built from 16 residues. V lost 2 bases and J lost 7; bases outside the gene matches: 9. The germline V gene has CDR1 LGHDT and CDR2 YNNKEL (reference sequence).

The chain carries TRBV14 and TRBJ1-6, with TRBD1 as a possible D gene (6 bases). This CDR3 has 18 amino acids. The V and J ends lost 3 bases and 3 bases respectively, with 18 bases between them. Germline V gives CDR1 SGHDN, CDR2 FVKESK. CDR3 bases: TGTGCCAGCAGCCACCAACTACAGGGAGCAAACTATAATTCACCCCTCCACTTT. Translating it yields CASSHQLQGANYNSPLHF.

The chain links TRBV4-1 to TRBJ2-1, with 10 bases identical to TRBD2. The J segment lost 4 bases and the V segment lost 8 bases, leaving 5 bases of the junction unmatched. The CDR3 totals 14 residues. Germline-derived CDR1 and CDR2 are MGHRA and YSYEKL. CDR3: CASQEREGYNEQFF. Written as DNA, the CDR3 is TGCGCCAGCCAAGAGCGGGAGGGATACAATGAGCAGTTCTTC.

As concerns this clone: A junction boundary mismatches the germline segment, possibly from a read error. The CDR3 is CASSPYPDRASEKLLF. The CDR3 DNA follows: TGTGCCAGCAGCCCCTACCCCGACAGGGCTAGTGAAAAACTGCTTTTT. The chain employs TRBV7-2 and TRBJ1-4; 7 bases map to TRBD1. CDR3 length equals 16 residues. Germline V gives CDR1 SGHTA, CDR2 FQGNSA.

About this clone itself: The sample has other DNA sequences that encode this CDR3 too. J is TRBJ1-5 and V is TRBV19; D unresolved. The germline gives CDR1 LNHDA, CDR2 SQIVND (reference sequence). CDR3 size: 13 residues. The V end lost 8 bases, the J end lost 3 bases, and 11 bases lay between the germline ends. The CDR3, as DNA: TGTGCCAGTTCCCCCCGAGCCAATCAGCCCCAGCATTTT. It is translated as CASSPRANQPQHF.

This clone has only one observation. The chain couples TRBV7-2 to TRBJ1-5; tentatively, D is TRBD1 (5 bases). The CDR3 extends over 15 amino acids. V was shortened by 5 bases and J by 1 base, with 12 bases between the two germline ends. CDR1 and CDR2 from the germline V gene are SGHTA and FQGNSA. The CDR3 region has the DNA TGTGCCAGCAGCCCAGCGGGGGTAAGCAATCAGCCCCAGCATTTT. It codes for CASSPAGVSNQPQHF. Supplemented by reference TRBV7-2 and TRBJ1-5, the full variable domain reads GAGVSQSPSNKVTEKGKDVELRCDPISGHTALYWYRQSLGQGLEFLIYFQGNSAPDKSGLPSDRFSAERTGGSVSTLTIQRTQQEDSAVYLCASSPAGVSNQPQHFGDGTRLSIL.

The rearrangement links TRBV5-1 to TRBJ1-2; D gene unclear. V lost 2 bases to trimming and J lost 2 bases, with 7 bases between them. The CDR3 runs to 13 residues. Germline V gene data show CDR1 as SGHRS and CDR2 as YFSETQ. Here the CDR3 reads CASSFTENYGYTF. In DNA form, the CDR3 reads TGCGCCAGCAGCTTTACTGAGAACTATGGCTACACCTTC.